These 21 T cell receptor beta chains were sequenced from one sample in a study of blood T cells in healthy people across ages (dated by TCRdb to about 2015). The library was made by 5' RACE. Sequencer: Illumina HiSeq 2500. A second roughly 7 to 12 cycle PCR used a sample-barcoded 5' primer and a J-beta primer mix. TCRdb reprocessing: public reads trimmed at Q25 with fastp, clones called with MiXCR, in-frame beta chains kept. Rows with one shared CDR3 protein collapse into an entry with the most common genes and DNA. The sample table holds approximately 400,000 distinct CDR3 sequences, of which 45% to 65% were seen once. 45% to 60% of the sample is in the top ten clones. The sequenced sample consisted of blood. The receptors come from a man aged 55 to 70 in good health.

This clonotype was counted ten times or more. The chain employs TRBV10-2 and TRBJ2-1; TRBD1 is a possible D gene (6 bases). V was pared by 9 bases and J by 6 bases, with 18 bases between. Germline CDR1 reads WSHSY; CDR2 reads SAAADI. CDR3 length equals 14 residues. Written as DNA, the CDR3 is TGCGCCAGTAATAGGGGGTTTGGTCGCAATGAGCAGTTCTTC. Amino acid sequence: CASNRGFGRNEQFF.

CDR3 amino acids: CATKRREGNQPQHF. The CDR3 DNA follows: TGTGCCACCAAACGGAGGGAGGGCAATCAGCCCCAGCATTTT. The chain joins TRBV2 to TRBJ1-5; the D is unclear. V was pared by 10 bases and J by 2 bases, with 15 bases between. The CDR3 runs to 14 residues. Germline V CDR1 and CDR2: SNHLY, FYNNEI.

The chain has TRBV6-6 and TRBJ1-1, with 8 bases matching TRBD1. Germline V gene data show CDR1 as MNHNY and CDR2 as SVGAGI (reference sequence). With V trimmed by 2 bases and J by 5 bases, 7 bases remained unmatched. CDR3 length: 15 amino acids. The CDR3 nucleotides are TGTGCCAGCAGTTACGGACAGGGCGTTGGGACTGAAGCTTTCTTT. This sequence encodes CASSYGQGVGTEAFF.

V is TRBV9 and J is TRBJ2-7; D possibly corresponds to TRBD2 (7 bases). This CDR3 region has 15 residues. Germline CDR1 SGDLS, CDR2 YYNGEE. V dropped 2 bases and J dropped 3 bases, with 15 bases sitting between them. CDR3 nucleotides: TGTGCCAGCAGCGTGCAGGGAGGGGGAAACTACGAGCAGTACTTC. Translating it yields CASSVQGGGNYEQYF.

The genes are TRBV12-3 or TRBV12-4 and TRBJ2-7; perhaps TRBD2 as D (6 bases). The ends were cut back, 6 bases at V and 0 bases at J, with 18 bases in the middle. The CDR3 runs 16 residues. CDR3 protein: CASSLREVSFSYEQYF. CDR3 coding DNA: TGTGCCAGCAGCCTAAGGGAGGTCAGCTTCTCCTACGAGCAGTACTTC.

With respect to this clonotype: A much larger clone differs from this one at a single base, so this may be a read error. This chain connects TRBV6-2 or TRBV6-3 to TRBJ2-7; 7 bases match TRBD2. The CDR3 consists of 14 residues. In germline, CDR1 is MNHEY, CDR2 SVGEGT. With V trimmed by 5 bases and J by 6 bases, 10 bases remained unmatched. CDR3 sequence reads: CASSDGGLYGEQYF. CDR3 in DNA: TGTGCCAGCAGTGACGGGGGACTATACGGCGAGCAGTACTTC.

V and J are TRBV29-1 and TRBJ2-3; 8 bases fit TRBD2. Losses at the gene ends were 7 bases for V and 1 base for J; bases not matched to a gene: 7. Germline V gives CDR1 SQVTM, CDR2 ANQGSEA. The CDR3 totals 14 residues. The CDR3 spells CSGRAGVGTDTQYF. DNA for the CDR3: TGCAGCGGGAGAGCGGGAGTGGGCACAGATACGCAGTATTTT.

The sample holds many counts of this clonotype. The CDR3 region is CASSYTEGATQYF. CDR3 DNA: TGTGCCAGCAGTTACACTGAAGGGGCTACGCAGTATTTT. V gene TRBV6-2 or TRBV6-3 combines with J gene TRBJ2-3, with D possibly matching TRBD1 (5 bases). Germline-derived CDR1 and CDR2 are MNHEY and SVGEGT. CDR3 size: 13 residues. Trimming pared 2 bases from V and 8 bases from J, leaving 11 bases between.

The chain combines TRBV14 with TRBJ2-5, with 7 nucleotides matching TRBD1. With 0 bases clipped from V and 3 bases from J, the junction kept 13 bases outside the gene matches. The CDR3 consists of 18 residues. Germline V lookup: CDR1 SGHDN, CDR2 FVKESK. CDR3 amino acids: CASSQDRSTGAKEETQYF. CDR3 in DNA: TGTGCCAGCAGCCAAGATAGGTCTACAGGGGCCAAGGAAGAGACCCAGTACTTC.

This clonotype was counted between two and nine times. The chain uses TRBV5-1 and TRBJ1-2; 7 bases match TRBD1. The ends lost 4 bases at V and 4 bases at J; junction bases unmatched: 7. Germline V gene sequence: CDR1 SGHRS, CDR2 YFSETQ. The CDR3 is made up of 14 amino acids. The CDR3 nucleotides are TGCGCCAGCAGCGATAGACAGGGAGGCTATGGCTACACCTTC. This gives the protein CASSDRQGGYGYTF.

The chain recombines TRBV3-1 with TRBJ1-2, with D possibly being TRBD1 (5 bases). In germline, CDR1 is LGHDT, CDR2 YNNKEL (reference sequence). V dropped 0 bases and J dropped 8 bases, with 19 bases sitting between them. The CDR3 consists of 16 residues. The CDR3 DNA reads TGTGCCAGCAGCCAAGATCTTCAAAGGGGCCTAAGGGGCTACACCTTC. Translating it yields CASSQDLQRGLRGYTF. The complete variable domain, with remaining parts taken from reference TRBV3-1 and TRBJ1-2, reads DTAVSQTPKYLVTQMGNDKSIKCEQNLGHDTMYWYKQDSKKFLKIMFSYNNKELIINETVPNRFSPKSPDKAHLNLHINSLELGDSAVYFCASSQDLQRGLRGYTFGSGTRLTVV.

This chain connects TRBV11-2 to TRBJ2-1, with a weak D call TRBD1 (6 bases). Trimming removed 5 bases from V and 0 bases from J, with 14 bases in between. This CDR3 contains 16 residues. The germline V gene encodes CDR1 SGHAT and CDR2 FQNNGV. The CDR3 nucleotides are TGTGCCAGCAGCCCGAGGGGACAACGCTCCTACAATGAGCAGTTCTTC. Its protein product is CASSPRGQRSYNEQFF.

This clonotype showed up just a few times. The chain joins TRBV30 to TRBJ2-5, with D uncertain. Between the trimmed V and J ends, which lost 3 bases and 5 bases, there was a span of 19 bases. CDR1 and CDR2 from the germline V gene are GTSNPN and SVGIG (reference sequence). CDR3 length equals 15 residues. The CDR3 nucleotides are TGTGCCTGGAGAAGCGAGGCCTGGAGATTGGAGACCCAGTACTTC. Encoded protein: CAWRSEAWRLETQYF.

The rearrangement links TRBV9 to TRBJ2-1; TRBD1 or TRBD2 may be the D gene (5 bases each). CDR1 SGDLS and CDR2 YYNGEE come from the germline V gene. Trimming took off 0 bases at V and 1 base at J, with 11 bases between the two ends. The length of the CDR3 is 16 residues. The CDR3 sequence is CASSVGGTISYNEQFF. The DNA of the CDR3 is TGTGCCAGCAGCGTAGGGGGGACCATTTCCTACAATGAGCAGTTCTTC.

This clonotype occurred a few times. The chain combines TRBV9 with TRBJ2-3, with D possibly TRBD1 on 7 matching bases. Germline CDR1 SGDLS, CDR2 YYNGEE. The CDR3 is made up of 17 amino acids. V lost 0 bases, J lost 0 bases, and 14 bases lay in between. CDR3 DNA sequence: TGTGCCAGCAGCGTAGATGGAGGGGACAGTAGCACAGATACGCAGTATTTT. It codes for CASSVDGGDSSTDTQYF.

This clonotype was seen a handful of times. V and J are TRBV29-1 and TRBJ2-1; D is perhaps TRBD1 (5 bases). V was shortened by 1 base and J by 8 bases, with 9 bases between the two germline ends. This CDR3 has 12 amino acids. Germline V gene data show CDR1 as SQVTM and CDR2 as ANQGSEA. For the CDR3, the DNA is TGCAGCGTTGAAGGGGGCGGAGATGAGCAGTTCTTC. Translating gives CSVEGGGDEQFF.

This clonotype was observed a handful of times. The rearrangement uses TRBV4-3 and TRBJ1-2, with D uncertain. The CDR3 is made up of 15 amino acids. CDR1 and CDR2 from the germline V gene are LGHNA and YSLEER. V gave up 0 bases and J gave up 4 bases, with 12 bases separating them. The CDR3 sequence is CASSQDTAGAYGYTF. The CDR3 nucleotides read TGCGCCAGCAGCCAAGATACGGCCGGCGCCTATGGCTACACCTTC.

There are a few counts of this clonotype. The J gene is TRBJ2-1, the V gene TRBV7-9; no clear D gene. The germline V gene has CDR1 SEHNR and CDR2 FQNEAQ (reference sequence). This CDR3 is built from 13 residues. The V gene lost 4 bases and the J gene lost 5 bases, with 9 bases spanning the gap. CDR3 in amino acids: CASSSLLNNEQFF. CDR3 DNA sequence: TGTGCCAGCAGCTCGCTGTTGAACAATGAGCAGTTCTTC.

This clonotype has a handful of counts. The genes are TRBV2 and TRBJ2-5; D uncertain. The germline CDR1 and CDR2 sequences are SNHLY and FYNNEI. Between the trimmed V and J ends, which lost 6 bases and 1 base, there was a span of 6 bases. The CDR3 length is 12 residues. Here the CDR3 DNA reads TGTGCCAGCAGGAAGGTCCAAGAGACCCAGTACTTC. It specifies CASRKVQETQYF.

This clonotype was seen only once. This chain connects TRBV20-1 to TRBJ2-1; 9 nucleotides match TRBD2. The CDR3 is 14 residues long. From germline, CDR1 is DFQATT and CDR2 SNEGSKA (reference sequence). Losses at the gene ends were 4 bases for V and 6 bases for J; bases not matched to a gene: 7. The CDR3 sequence: CSAMLQRGANEQFF. The CDR3 DNA is TGCAGTGCTATGCTCCAGCGGGGGGCCAATGAGCAGTTCTTC.

V gene TRBV25-1 combines with J gene TRBJ1-6, with a possible D match to TRBD1 (6 bases). Looked up from germline, CDR1 is MGHDK and CDR2 is SYGVNS. There are 15 residues in the CDR3. Trimming shortened V by 4 bases and J by 7 bases, and 14 bases separated the two germline ends. The CDR3 sequence is CASSATHGQNSPLHF. The CDR3 nucleotides read TGTGCCAGCAGTGCCACCCATGGACAGAATTCACCCCTCCACTTT.